What follows are 7 T cell receptor beta chains derived from one specimen sequenced in a study of T cells after yellow fever vaccination. TCRdb called the 5' RACE reads again in MiXCR, with one record for every CDR3 protein. Found here are about 370,000 distinct CDR3 sequences, around a tenth of them singletons; the top ten hold less than 20%. The sequencing here drew on PBMCs, taken on the day of the first yellow fever vaccination. These receptors were obtained from a man between 18 and 35 years old who received the YFV17D yellow fever vaccine.

The table lists this clonotype with a few counts. The rearrangement uses TRBV2 and TRBJ2-2; a possible D gene is TRBD1 (5 bases). V lost 11 bases and J 4 bases, leaving 32 bases between the germline ends. Looked up from germline, CDR1 is SNHLY and CDR2 is FYNNEI. The CDR3 is 19 residues long. The CDR3 loop reads CAFKIYRFQGVLFTGELFF. The CDR3 DNA sequence: TGTGCCTTCAAAATTTACAGGTTTCAAGGGGTGCTATTCACCGGGGAGCTGTTTTTT.

The chain employs TRBV12-3 or TRBV12-4 and TRBJ2-7; 8 nucleotides align to TRBD2. CDR3 size: 16 residues. With V trimmed by 3 bases and J by 1 base, 8 bases remained unmatched. The CDR3 sequence: CASSLNSGGSSYEQYV. The CDR3 region has the DNA TGTGCCAGCAGTTTGAACTCGGGGGGGTCGTCCTACGAGCAGTACGTC.

The chain carries TRBV12-3 or TRBV12-4 and TRBJ1-4; tentatively, D is TRBD1 (5 bases). The length of the CDR3 is 14 residues. V was shortened by 6 bases and J by 4 bases, with 12 bases between the two germline ends. The CDR3 protein is CASRLFGGNEKLFF. The CDR3 nucleotides are TGTGCCAGCAGACTCTTCGGGGGTAATGAAAAACTGTTTTTT.

The sample holds a few counts of this clonotype. The rearrangement joins TRBV7-9 to TRBJ2-1; maybe TRBD2 (5 bases). The V end lost 4 bases, the J end lost 5 bases, and 18 bases lay between the germline ends. Germline V gene data show CDR1 as SEHNR and CDR2 as FQNEAQ (reference sequence). The CDR3 runs 16 residues. CDR3 region: CASSSPPSDGDNEQFF. DNA for the CDR3: TGTGCCAGCAGCTCCCCTCCCTCGGACGGGGACAATGAGCAGTTCTTC.

This clonotype was counted between two and nine times. The genes are TRBV12-3 or TRBV12-4 and TRBJ1-1; D remains unclear. V was cut by 10 bases and J by 4 bases, with 13 bases left in between. CDR3 size: 12 residues. The CDR3 DNA is TGTGCCACCGCGTTAGAAGGCACTGAAGCTTTCTTT. Translated: CATALEGTEAFF.

The J gene is TRBJ1-1, the V gene TRBV4-1; 9 bases match TRBD1. This CDR3 contains 14 residues. Germline assignment: CDR1 MGHRA and CDR2 YSYEKL. The trim removed 4 bases at V and 7 bases at J, leaving 7 bases unmatched. The CDR3 DNA reads TGCGCCAGCAGCCCCGGGACAGGGCTCGGTGAAGCTTTCTTT. It specifies CASSPGTGLGEAFF.

In its sample, this clonotype was seen many times. This chain links TRBV6-5 with TRBJ2-7; TRBD1 agrees at 8 bases. V lost 6 bases to trimming and J lost 3 bases; unmatched junction nucleotides: 7. The germline CDR1 and CDR2 sequences are MNHEY and SVGAGI. The CDR3 runs 14 residues. The CDR3 spells CASSRGQFFYEQYV. The CDR3 region has the DNA TGTGCCAGCAGCAGGGGGCAATTCTTCTACGAGCAGTACGTC.